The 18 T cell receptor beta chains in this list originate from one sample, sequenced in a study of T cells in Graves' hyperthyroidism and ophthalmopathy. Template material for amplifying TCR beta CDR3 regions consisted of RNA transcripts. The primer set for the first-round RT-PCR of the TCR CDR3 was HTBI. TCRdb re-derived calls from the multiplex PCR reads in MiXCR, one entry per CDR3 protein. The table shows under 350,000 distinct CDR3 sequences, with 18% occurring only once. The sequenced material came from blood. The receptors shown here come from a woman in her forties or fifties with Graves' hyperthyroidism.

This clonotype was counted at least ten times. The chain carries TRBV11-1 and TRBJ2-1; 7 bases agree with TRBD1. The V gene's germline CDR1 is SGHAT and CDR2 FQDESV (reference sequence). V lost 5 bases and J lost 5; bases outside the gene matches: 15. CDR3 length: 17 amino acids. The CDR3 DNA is TGTGCCAGCAGCCCTGGGACAGCTCGTTTCGGAAACAATGAGCAGTTCTTC. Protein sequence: CASSPGTARFGNNEQFF.

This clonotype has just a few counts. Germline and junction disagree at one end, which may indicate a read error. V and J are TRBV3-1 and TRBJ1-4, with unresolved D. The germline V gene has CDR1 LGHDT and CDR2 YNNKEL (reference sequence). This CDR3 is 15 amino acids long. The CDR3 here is CASSQDMNPNEKLLF. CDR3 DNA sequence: TGTGCCAGCAGCCAAGATATGAACCCTAATGAAAAACTGCTTTTT.

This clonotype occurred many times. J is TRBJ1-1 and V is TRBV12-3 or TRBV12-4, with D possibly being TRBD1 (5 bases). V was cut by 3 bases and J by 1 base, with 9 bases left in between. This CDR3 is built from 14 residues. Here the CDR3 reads CASSFSGANTEAFF. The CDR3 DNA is TGTGCCAGCAGTTTCTCCGGGGCGAACACTGAAGCTTTCTTT.

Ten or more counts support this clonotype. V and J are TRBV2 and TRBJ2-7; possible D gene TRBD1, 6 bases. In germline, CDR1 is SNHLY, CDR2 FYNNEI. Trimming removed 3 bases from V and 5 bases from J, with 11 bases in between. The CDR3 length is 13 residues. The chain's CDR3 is CASSDQGQHEQYV. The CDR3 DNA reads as TGTGCCAGCAGTGATCAGGGGCAACACGAGCAGTACGTC.

Written as DNA, the CDR3 is TGTGCCAGCAGTTACAGAGCTAATAATTCACCCCTCCACTTT. Its protein is CASSYRANNSPLHF. This chain connects TRBV6-5 to TRBJ1-6; no clear D. The CDR3 is 14 amino acids. Germline assignment: CDR1 MNHEY and CDR2 SVGAGI. V lost 2 bases and J 5 bases, leaving 7 bases between the germline ends.

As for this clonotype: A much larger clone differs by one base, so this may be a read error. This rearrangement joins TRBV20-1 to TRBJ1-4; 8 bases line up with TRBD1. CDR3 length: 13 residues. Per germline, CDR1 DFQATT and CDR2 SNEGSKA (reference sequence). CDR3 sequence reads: CSAQTGEGEKPFF. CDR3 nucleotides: TGCAGTGCTCAGACAGGGGAGGGCGAAAAACCGTTTTTT.

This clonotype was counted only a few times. The CDR3 spells CASSYSMVATGEDYEQYF. The CDR3 region has the DNA TGTGCCAGCAGTTACTCGATGGTGGCTACGGGGGAAGACTACGAGCAGTACTTC. The V and J genes are TRBV6-2 or TRBV6-3 and TRBJ2-7, with a possible D match to TRBD2 (6 bases). Germline V gene data show CDR1 as MNHEY and CDR2 as SVGEGT. Trimming stripped 0 bases from V and 3 bases from J, with 21 bases between. This CDR3 region has 18 residues.

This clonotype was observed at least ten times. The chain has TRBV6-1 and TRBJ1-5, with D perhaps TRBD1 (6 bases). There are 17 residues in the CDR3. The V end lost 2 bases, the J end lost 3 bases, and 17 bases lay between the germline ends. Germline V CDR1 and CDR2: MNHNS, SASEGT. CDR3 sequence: CASSESGRGGYNQPQHF. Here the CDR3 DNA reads TGTGCCAGCAGTGAAAGCGGCAGGGGAGGTTACAATCAGCCCCAGCATTTT.

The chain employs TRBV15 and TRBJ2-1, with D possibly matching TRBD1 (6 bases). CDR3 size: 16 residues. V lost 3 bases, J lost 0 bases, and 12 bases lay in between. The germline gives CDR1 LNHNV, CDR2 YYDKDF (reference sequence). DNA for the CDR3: TGTGCCACCAGCAGCCAACACAGGGCCTCCTACAATGAGCAGTTCTTC. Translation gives CATSSQHRASYNEQFF.

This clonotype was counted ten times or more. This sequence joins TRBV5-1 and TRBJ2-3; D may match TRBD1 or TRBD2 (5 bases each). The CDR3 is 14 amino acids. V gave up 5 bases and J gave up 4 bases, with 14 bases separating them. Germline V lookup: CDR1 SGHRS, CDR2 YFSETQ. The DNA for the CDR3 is TGCGCCAGCAGGGATGGGGGACCCGCAGATACGCAGTATTTT. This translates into CASRDGGPADTQYF.

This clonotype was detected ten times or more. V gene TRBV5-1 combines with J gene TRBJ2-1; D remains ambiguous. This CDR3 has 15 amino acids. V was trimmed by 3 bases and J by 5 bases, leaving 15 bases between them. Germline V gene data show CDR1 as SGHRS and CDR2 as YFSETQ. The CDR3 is CASSSAPLPNNEQFF. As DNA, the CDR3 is TGCGCCAGCAGCTCAGCCCCCCTCCCCAACAATGAGCAGTTCTTC.

CDR3 residues: CASSWRGLTYEQYF. As DNA, the CDR3 is TGTGCCAGCAGTTGGCGGGGACTAACCTACGAGCAGTACTTC. V usage is TRBV6-5 and J usage is TRBJ2-7; 7 nucleotides agree with TRBD2. The CDR3 extends over 14 amino acids. The V gene end was trimmed by 4 bases and the J gene end by 2 bases; junction bases not matched to a gene: 5. Germline CDR1 and CDR2: MNHEY and SVGAGI.

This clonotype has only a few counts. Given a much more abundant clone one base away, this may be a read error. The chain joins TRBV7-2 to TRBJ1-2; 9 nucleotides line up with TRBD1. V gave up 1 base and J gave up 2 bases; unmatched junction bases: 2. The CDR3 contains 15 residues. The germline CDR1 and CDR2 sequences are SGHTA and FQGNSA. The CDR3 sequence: CASSLGQGVNYGYTF. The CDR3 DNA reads TGTGCCAGCAGCTTAGGACAGGGGGTCAACTATGGCTACACCTTC. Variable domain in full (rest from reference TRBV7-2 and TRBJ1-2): GAGVSQSPSNKVTEKGKDVELRCDPISGHTALYWYRQSLGQGLEFLIYFQGNSAPDKSGLPSDRFSAERTGGSVSTLTIQRTQQEDSAVYLCASSLGQGVNYGYTFGSGTRLTVV.

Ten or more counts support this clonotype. This chain's CDR3 is CASRWSTRASGLFNEQFF. CDR3 DNA: TGTGCCAGCAGGTGGTCCACCCGAGCTAGCGGCTTGTTCAATGAGCAGTTCTTC. The chain has TRBV12-3 or TRBV12-4 and TRBJ2-1; TRBD2 matches 7 bases. V dropped 6 bases and J dropped 6; count of bases not matched to a gene: 20. The CDR3 extends over 18 amino acids.

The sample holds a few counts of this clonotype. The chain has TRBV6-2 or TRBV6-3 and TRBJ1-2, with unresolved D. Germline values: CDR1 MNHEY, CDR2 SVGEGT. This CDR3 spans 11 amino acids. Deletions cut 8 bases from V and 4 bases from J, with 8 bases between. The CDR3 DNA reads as TGTGCCAGCTTCGGCGGCTATGGCTACACCTTC. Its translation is CASFGGYGYTF.

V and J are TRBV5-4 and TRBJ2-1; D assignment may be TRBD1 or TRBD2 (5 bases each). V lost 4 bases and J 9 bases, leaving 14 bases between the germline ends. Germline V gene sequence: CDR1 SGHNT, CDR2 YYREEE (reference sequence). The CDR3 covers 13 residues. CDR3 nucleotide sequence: TGTGCCAGCAGCGGGTCCACTGGGGGTGAGCAGTTCTTC. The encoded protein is CASSGSTGGEQFF. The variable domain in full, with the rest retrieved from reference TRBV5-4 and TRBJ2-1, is ETGVTQSPTHLIKTRGQQVTLRCSSQSGHNTVSWYQQALGQGPQFIFQYYREEENGRGNFPPRFSGLQFPNYSSELNVNALELDDSALYLCASSGSTGGEQFFGPGTRLTVL.

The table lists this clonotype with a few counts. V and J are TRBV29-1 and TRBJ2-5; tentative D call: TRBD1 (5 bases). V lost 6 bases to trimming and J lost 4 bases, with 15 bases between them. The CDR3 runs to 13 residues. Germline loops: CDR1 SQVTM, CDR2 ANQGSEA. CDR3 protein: CSVASTGLETQYF. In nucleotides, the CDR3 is TGCAGCGTCGCCAGTACAGGATTAGAGACCCAGTACTTC.

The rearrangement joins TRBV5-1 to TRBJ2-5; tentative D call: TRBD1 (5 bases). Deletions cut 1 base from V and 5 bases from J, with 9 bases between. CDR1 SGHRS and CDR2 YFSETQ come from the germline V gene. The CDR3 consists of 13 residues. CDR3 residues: CASSLSRGETQYF. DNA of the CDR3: TGCGCCAGCAGCTTGAGTAGGGGTGAGACCCAGTACTTC.